Below, 18 T cell receptor beta chains from the same sample are listed, as sequenced in a study of T cells after yellow fever vaccination. TCRdb reanalysed the 5' RACE reads using MiXCR and keeps one entry per CDR3 protein. The table lists 200,000 to 300,000 distinct CDR3 sequences, approximately 3.5% of them singletons. The sample here was PBMCs, taken 15 days after the yellow fever booster vaccination. The receptors shown here come from a man between 18 and 35 years old who received the YFV17D yellow fever vaccine.

This clonotype has ten or more counts. The CDR3 DNA follows: TGTGCCACCAGCGTGGACAGTACGGAGACCCAGTACTTC. Protein sequence: CATSVDSTETQYF. This sequence joins TRBV15 and TRBJ2-5; a possible D gene is TRBD1 (6 bases). The CDR3 contains 13 residues. Germline loops: CDR1 LNHNV, CDR2 YYDKDF (reference sequence). The V end was cut by 5 bases, the J end by 5 bases, with 12 bases between.

The V call is TRBV7-9, the J call TRBJ2-5, with 8 nucleotides matching TRBD2. Unmatched junction bases numbered 8, after V lost 6 bases and J lost 11 bases. CDR3 length equals 12 residues. Germline assignment: CDR1 SEHNR and CDR2 FQNEAQ (reference sequence). CDR3 coding DNA: TGTGCCAGCAGGAATACTAGCGGAGGACAGTACTTC. It yields the protein CASRNTSGGQYF.

This clonotype was detected many times. The junction does not match germline at one end; this may be a read error. The chain carries TRBV5-1 and TRBJ2-5; D is unclear. Germline V gives CDR1 SGHRS, CDR2 YFSETQ. CDR3 length: 13 residues. The CDR3, as DNA: TGCGCCAGCAGATTGGTCCTCCAAGAGACCCAGTACTTC. Amino acid sequence: CASRLVLQETQYF.

This clonotype was observed many times. V and J are TRBV5-1 and TRBJ2-2; maybe TRBD2 (6 bases). Germline values: CDR1 SGHRS, CDR2 YFSETQ. The CDR3 has 16 amino acids. Trimming shortened V by 6 bases and J by 2 bases, and 17 bases separated the two germline ends. CDR3 loop: CASIRQAGSNTGELFF. The CDR3 coding sequence is TGCGCCAGCATCAGGCAGGCGGGGAGTAACACCGGGGAGCTGTTTTTT.

This clonotype was picked up many times. CDR3 DNA: TGCAGCGCGGCAGGGACTAGCGGGGCGAGCTCCTACAATGAGCAGTTCTTC. Its translation: CSAAGTSGASSYNEQFF. The V call is TRBV29-1, the J call TRBJ2-1; 13 bases line up with TRBD2. The CDR3 is made up of 17 amino acids. Looked up from germline, CDR1 is SQVTM and CDR2 is ANQGSEA. V was pared by 7 bases and J by 0 bases, with 9 bases of the junction left unmatched.

Ten or more counts support this clonotype. The J gene is TRBJ2-5, the V gene TRBV5-4; D is unclear. Trimming took 0 bases from V and 0 from J, leaving 9 bases between them. The germline V gene encodes CDR1 SGHNT and CDR2 YYREEE (reference sequence). The CDR3 extends over 15 amino acids. CDR3 DNA sequence: TGTGCCAGCAGCTTGGCCAAGGCGTACCAAGAGACCCAGTACTTC. Protein product: CASSLAKAYQETQYF.

This clonotype came up many times. V is TRBV19 and J is TRBJ2-1; 7 bases are shared with TRBD1. The CDR3 is 15 amino acids. Trimming took 9 bases from V and 0 from J; bases not matched to a gene: 8. The germline V gene has CDR1 LNHDA and CDR2 SQIVND (reference sequence). The CDR3 DNA sequence: TGTGCCAGCCGTCGGGACAGCAACTCCTACAATGAGCAGTTCTTC. Translation: CASRRDSNSYNEQFF.

At least ten counts were recorded for this clonotype. The chain combines TRBV4-3 with TRBJ2-4; D unclear. V was pared by 0 bases and J by 9 bases, with 9 bases between. CDR3 length equals 13 residues. Germline V gene data show CDR1 as LGHNA and CDR2 as YSLEER. The CDR3 spells CASSQDPSPIQYF. Written as DNA, the CDR3 is TGCGCCAGCAGCCAAGACCCCAGCCCCATTCAGTACTTC.

This clonotype has at least ten counts. CDR3: CASSPTRTSGGDTQYF. The DNA of the CDR3 is TGTGCCAGCAGCCCAACCCGGACTAGCGGGGGGGATACGCAGTATTTT. This chain links TRBV7-2 with TRBJ2-3, with 14 bases identical to TRBD2. This CDR3 spans 16 amino acids. V trimming: 5 bases; J trimming: 6 bases; junction bases outside the gene matches: 7. The germline gives CDR1 SGHTA, CDR2 FQGNSA.

The sample holds many counts of this clonotype. This chain links TRBV20-1 with TRBJ1-5; D not resolved. This CDR3 contains 14 residues. V was pared by 3 bases and J by 0 bases, with 9 bases between. In germline, CDR1 is DFQATT, CDR2 SNEGSKA (reference sequence). The CDR3 region has the DNA TGCAGTGCTAGCAGAAGTTATAGCAATCAGCCCCAGCATTTT. Translation gives CSASRSYSNQPQHF.

This clonotype was counted at least ten times. V and J are TRBV5-1 and TRBJ2-5; D possibly corresponds to TRBD2 (6 bases). There are 16 residues in the CDR3. Germline CDR1 reads SGHRS; CDR2 reads YFSETQ. Trimming shortened V by 1 base and J by 1 base, and 14 bases separated the two germline ends. The DNA of the CDR3 is TGCGCCAGCAGCTTGTTGACTAGTCTCTCCCAAGAGACCCAGTACTTC. This gives the protein CASSLLTSLSQETQYF.

A few counts support this clonotype. The genes are TRBV18 and TRBJ2-1; D gene uncertain. V shed 0 bases and J shed 5 bases, with 5 bases lying between them. The germline V gene encodes CDR1 KGHSH and CDR2 LQKENI. The CDR3 consists of 13 residues. The DNA of the CDR3 is TGTGCCAGCTCACCACCCCAGAACAATGAGCAGTTCTTC. Its protein product is CASSPPQNNEQFF.

The sample holds many counts of this clonotype. The V and J genes are TRBV7-9 and TRBJ2-2, with 8 bases matching TRBD1. Trimming cost V 5 bases and J 6 bases; bases outside gene matches: 2. Germline assignment: CDR1 SEHNR and CDR2 FQNEAQ (reference sequence). This CDR3 comprises 13 residues. CDR3 nucleotides: TGTGCCAGCAGCGTACAGGGGGCCGGGGAGCTGTTTTTT. Protein sequence: CASSVQGAGELFF.

This clonotype showed up many times. The rearrangement joins TRBV5-4 to TRBJ2-3; a weak D match, TRBD2 (6 bases). Germline V gene data show CDR1 as SGHNT and CDR2 as YYREEE (reference sequence). Trimming cost V 5 bases and J 6 bases, with 22 bases left between them. This CDR3 spans 16 amino acids. The DNA for the CDR3 is TGTGCCAGCAGTTACGTCTCCGGGACTCCGGGGGATACGCAGTATTTT. Its protein product is CASSYVSGTPGDTQYF.

The chain recombines TRBV5-1 with TRBJ1-6; D possibly corresponds to TRBD1 (5 bases). The CDR3 has 19 residues. Looked up from germline, CDR1 is SGHRS and CDR2 is YFSETQ. Trimming stripped 2 bases from V and 4 bases from J, with 22 bases between. The CDR3 protein is CASSFAGRKGGGYNSPLHF. The DNA of the CDR3 is TGCGCCAGCAGCTTCGCGGGACGGAAGGGTGGGGGTTATAATTCACCCCTCCACTTT.

With respect to this clonotype: Given a much more abundant clone one base away, this may be a read error. The chain employs TRBV5-6 and TRBJ1-2, with D possibly TRBD1 on 5 matching bases. The CDR3 runs to 13 residues. With 7 bases removed from V and 7 bases from J, the gap between germline ends came to 17 bases. Germline V CDR1 and CDR2: SGHDT, YYEEEE. CDR3 sequence: CASSNWGIRGYTF. The CDR3 nucleotides read TGTGCCAGCTCCAACTGGGGGATTCGTGGCTACACCTTC.

This clonotype has ten or more counts. The gene calls are TRBV6-6 and TRBJ1-3; unclear D gene. CDR1 MNHNY and CDR2 SVGAGI come from the germline V gene (reference sequence). The CDR3 loop spans 15 amino acids. V was trimmed by 0 bases and J by 4 bases, leaving 10 bases between them. CDR3 protein: CASSYSRTEGNTIYF. The CDR3 DNA sequence: TGTGCCAGCAGTTACTCGAGGACCGAAGGAAACACCATATATTTT.

There are many counts of this clonotype. J is TRBJ2-3 and V is TRBV6-5, with 11 positions matching TRBD2. The CDR3 covers 16 residues. The V and J ends lost 6 bases and 6 bases, in that order; junction bases with no gene match: 11. In germline, CDR1 is MNHEY, CDR2 SVGAGI. This chain's CDR3 is CASSVTSGGIGDTQYF. The CDR3 DNA is TGTGCCAGCAGCGTAACTAGCGGGGGAATCGGGGATACGCAGTATTTT.